This T cell receptor (beta chain) was sequenced for a study of cytomegalovirus exposure and HLA in healthy donors. Study as a whole: Approximately 190 million T cells yielded 120 million or so unique TCR beta sequences, as an earlier analysis found. Overall study findings and caveats: TCR beta sequences numbering roughly 18,000 were associated with HLA alleles at 0.05 false discovery rate in a later analysis.

PCR used 60 Vbeta primers and 13 Jbeta primers. The protocol was immunoSEQ multiplex PCR, while the TCRdb copy is restricted to in-frame clones and leaves out a portion. The repertoire has about 43,000 clones, roughly 77% of them found once; the top ten carry 1.4%. To note about this clone: The antigen remains unidentified.

The sequenced sample consisted of PBMCs. This clonotype originated in a young man in good health and CMV-seronegative.

CDR3 sequence: CASSSRAQGDEKLFF. The CDR3 region has the DNA TGTGCCAGCAGCTCCCGGGCACAGGGGGATGAAAAACTGTTTTTT. The genes are TRBV5-4 and TRBJ1-4, with 8 positions matching TRBD1. CDR3 length: 15 residues. J was trimmed by 6 bases and V by 3 bases; bases with no gene match: 7. Per germline, CDR1 SGHNT and CDR2 YYREEE (reference sequence).